This T cell receptor beta chain came from a study of cytomegalovirus exposure and HLA in healthy donors. Findings and caveats of the study: In most subjects, TCR beta sequences reportedly gave accurate predictions of HLA-A and HLA-B alleles.

Looked up from germline, CDR1 is SGHTA and CDR2 is FQGTGA. This CDR3 comprises 16 residues. V lost 5 bases to trimming and J lost 1 base, with 14 bases between them. 13 Jbeta primers and 60 Vbeta primers were used for the PCR. The table came from immunoSEQ multiplex PCR; TCRdb's copy has only in-frame clones and leaves some out. This table holds some 150,000 clones, 65% to 85% found once. About this clone: Its specificity is unknown.

The chain recombines TRBV7-3 with TRBJ2-2; maybe TRBD1 (6 bases). This receptor was taken from a woman between 18 and 29 years old in good health and CMV-seronegative. The sample comprised PBMCs. The CDR3 DNA reads TGTGCCAGCAGCCTACAGGGTTCCCGGAACACCGGGGAGCTGTTTTTT. It translates to CASSLQGSRNTGELFF.